This TCR beta chain derives from a study of early T cells in non-severe SARS-CoV-2 infection. Overall study: With bulk RNA from unsorted whole blood as input, sequencing yielded unpaired chains.

Between the trimmed V and J ends, which lost 4 bases and 11 bases, there was a span of 15 bases. The CDR3 has 12 amino acids. The germline CDR1 and CDR2 sequences are SGHDT and YYEEEE. This clonotype was counted ten times or more. No antigen is known for it. Study-level points and caveats: VDJdb matching favored anti-spike CD8 responses, missing private and CD4 specificities.

The library protocol tagged individual cDNA molecules with unique molecular identifiers. TCRdb independently ran MiXCR on the 5' RACE reads; one entry per CDR3 protein. The data contain tens of thousands of distinct CDR3 sequences, roughly 5.5% of them seen just once; the ten biggest clones take up about 7%. The receptor was isolated from an adult who was a healthcare worker with PCR-confirmed SARS-CoV-2 infection or an uninfected control (not recorded which). This chain joins TRBV5-6 and TRBJ1-2, with a tentative D call TRBD1 (6 bases). The source material was whole blood. The CDR3 nucleotides read TGTGCCAGCAGCGTGGGGGCAGCGATTTACACCTTC. This codes for CASSVGAAIYTF.